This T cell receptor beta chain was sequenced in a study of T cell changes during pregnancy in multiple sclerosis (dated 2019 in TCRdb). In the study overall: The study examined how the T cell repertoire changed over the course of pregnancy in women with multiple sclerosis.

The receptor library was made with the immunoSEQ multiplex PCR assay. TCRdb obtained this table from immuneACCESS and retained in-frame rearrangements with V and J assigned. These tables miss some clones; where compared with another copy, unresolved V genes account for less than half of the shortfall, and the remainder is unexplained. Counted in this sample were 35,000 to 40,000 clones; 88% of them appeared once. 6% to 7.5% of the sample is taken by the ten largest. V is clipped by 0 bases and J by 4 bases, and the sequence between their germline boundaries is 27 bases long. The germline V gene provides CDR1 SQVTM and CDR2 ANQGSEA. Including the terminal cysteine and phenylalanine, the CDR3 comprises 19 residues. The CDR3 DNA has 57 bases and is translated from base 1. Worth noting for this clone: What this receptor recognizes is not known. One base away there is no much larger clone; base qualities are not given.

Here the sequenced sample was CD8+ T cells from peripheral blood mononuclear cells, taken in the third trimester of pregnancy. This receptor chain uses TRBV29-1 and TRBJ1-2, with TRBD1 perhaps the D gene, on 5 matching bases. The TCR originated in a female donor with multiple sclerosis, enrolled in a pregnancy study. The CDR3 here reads CSVEDDGFQGGAPFYGYTF. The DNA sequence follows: TGCAGCGTTGAAGACGACGGGTTTCAAGGAGGGGCCCCCTTCTATGGCTACACCTTC.